This T cell receptor beta chain emerged from a study of T cell repertoires in cytomegalovirus infection. Points on this clonotype: Its antigen is as yet unknown.

MiXCR, run by TCRdb on the reads, gives a single entry per CDR3 protein. The table lists about 69,000 distinct CDR3 sequences, 25% to 30% of them singletons. Trimming took off 3 bases at V and 5 bases at J, with 10 bases between the two ends. There are 13 residues in the CDR3. Here the sequenced sample was CD8+ T cells from cultured PBMCs, taken from culture after CMV antigen stimulation. The receptor comes from a human donor in good health (CMV status not recorded). Some clones in this sample may be carry-over from other donors' samples. This chain links TRBV12-3 or TRBV12-4 with TRBJ1-1; TRBD1 might be the D (5 bases). The CDR3 region is CASSFPGSTEAFF. CDR3 coding DNA: TGTGCCAGCAGTTTCCCAGGGAGTACTGAAGCTTTCTTT.